This T cell receptor (beta chain) was sequenced in a study of T cell responses to AZD1222 COVID-19 vaccine. Analysis merged second doses at about 4 or about 12 weeks. Sequencing was performed with immunoSEQ multiplex PCR; in TCRdb, only in-frame clones are kept and a portion is missing. The repertoire consists of around 100,000 clones, with about 85% occurring once and the leading ten covering 4.5%. Findings and limits, study-wide: Spike-specific TCR breadth and depth both grew after two AZD1222 doses. It should be noted that donors were predominantly white British and more often female, and clonal diversity was possibly underestimated. With dominance at 160-218 and 743-854, vaccine-associated CD4 TCRs spanned spike.

Looked up from germline, CDR1 is SGHRS and CDR2 is YFSETQ. Trimming cost V 5 bases and J 3 bases, with 11 bases left between them. This CDR3 region has 13 residues. Comments on this clone: The antigen is not known.

The chain joins TRBV5-1 to TRBJ1-1, with D uncertain. Sample: peripheral blood, taken 28 days after the second AZD1222 dose. This receptor was taken from an adult who received the AZD1222 COVID-19 vaccine. Here the CDR3 DNA reads TGCGCCAGCAGGCTCCTCGCGCACACTGAAGCTTTCTTT. As protein: CASRLLAHTEAFF.